What follows is one TCR beta chain and its context. Antigen unknown. Purity (above 95%) was reached by all sorted populations. These data come from a study of beta chain features in type 1 diabetes. Study-wide results and caveats: A PCR bias possibly favoring shorter templates would apply equally to patients and controls. In comparison with healthy donors, patients had naive, central memory and Treg TCRB repertoires that appeared more similar.

Isolated RNA was reverse transcribed in full, so expressed TCRB transcripts were sequenced. Produced via immunoSEQ multiplex PCR; TCRdb's table is partial and in-frame only. The data contain approximately 170,000 clones, less than 9.5% of them singletons. Germline assignment: CDR1 GTSNPN and CDR2 SVGIG (reference sequence). V gave up 5 bases and J gave up 3 bases, with 11 bases separating them. The CDR3 runs to 13 residues. The sequenced sample was central memory CD4+ T cells from blood. This chain links TRBV30 with TRBJ1-5, with D perhaps TRBD1 (6 bases). The sequence was obtained from a woman under 30 in good health. The CDR3 DNA follows: TGTGCCTGGGGGAGGGGGTTCAATCAGCCCCAGCATTTT. Translation gives CAWGRGFNQPQHF.